This T cell receptor beta chain was sequenced in a study of T cell changes during pregnancy in multiple sclerosis. V lost 4 bases and J 4 bases, leaving 17 bases between the germline ends. The CDR3 sequence is 16 residues long. Per the germline V gene, CDR1 is LGHNA and CDR2 is YNFKEQ. Sequencing was performed with immunoSEQ multiplex PCR; in TCRdb, only in-frame clones are kept and a portion is missing. The table shows around 40,000 clones, with about 88% occurring only once. This sequence was found in a female donor with multiple sclerosis, enrolled in a pregnancy study. The genes are TRBV4-2 and TRBJ2-4; the D gene is possibly TRBD2 (5 bases). The specimen comprised CD4+ T cells from peripheral blood mononuclear cells, sampled in the first trimester of pregnancy. As DNA, the CDR3 is TGTGCCAGCAGCCCCTATCCGGGGATCGGGAAAAACATTCAGTACTTC. Translation: CASSPYPGIGKNIQYF.